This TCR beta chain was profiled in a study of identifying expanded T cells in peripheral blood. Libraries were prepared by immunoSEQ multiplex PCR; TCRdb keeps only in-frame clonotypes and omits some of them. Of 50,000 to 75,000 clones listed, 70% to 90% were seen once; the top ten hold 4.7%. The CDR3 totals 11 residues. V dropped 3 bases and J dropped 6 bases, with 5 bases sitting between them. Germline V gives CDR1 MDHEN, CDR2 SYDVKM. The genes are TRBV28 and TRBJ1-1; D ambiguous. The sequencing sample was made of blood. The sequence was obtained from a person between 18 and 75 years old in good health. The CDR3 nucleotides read TGTGCCAGCAGTTTCCCCTCTGAAGCTTTCTTT. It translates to CASSFPSEAFF.